The sequence of this T cell receptor (beta chain) was determined in a study of OX40 agonist ivuxolimab in advanced cancers. Study context: Ivuxolimab, an agonistic anti-OX40 (CD134) antibody, was given to patients. Averaging 60 years in age, with a range of about 23 to 79, the cohort was 65% to 90% male. Study-wide results and caveats: Relative to CD4+, CD8+ T cells held more expanded clones on average. At 0.1 to 3.0 mg/kg and by week 6, CD4+ and CD8+ T cells in the blood had expanded clonally.

Germline V gene lookup returns CDR1 MNHEY and CDR2 SVGAGI. This CDR3 spans 12 amino acids. V lost 5 bases, J lost 11 bases, and 8 bases stayed unmatched. A single count supports this clone. Antigen unknown. Sequenced by immunoSEQ multiplex PCR; TCRdb stores in-frame clones only, minus some. The data contain approximately 90,000 clones, around 85% of them singletons. The material sequenced was CD4+ or CD8+ T cells sorted from blood, taken in a trial of the OX40 agonist ivuxolimab. This chain links TRBV6-5 with TRBJ1-1; 7 nucleotides align to TRBD1. This sequence originates from an adult with an advanced solid tumor such as melanoma, head and neck, liver or kidney cancer. The CDR3: CASSDRARRAFF. For the CDR3, the DNA is TGTGCCAGCAGTGACAGGGCGCGGCGGGCTTTCTTT.